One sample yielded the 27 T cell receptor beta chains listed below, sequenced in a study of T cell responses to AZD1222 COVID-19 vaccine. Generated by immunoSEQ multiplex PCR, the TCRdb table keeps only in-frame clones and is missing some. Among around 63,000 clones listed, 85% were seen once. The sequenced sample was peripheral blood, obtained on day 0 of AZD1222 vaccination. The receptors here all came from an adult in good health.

The CDR3 is CASSSLDGELFF. CDR3 sequence (DNA): TGTGCCAGCAGCTCATTAGACGGGGAGCTGTTTTTT. This rearrangement joins TRBV7-9 to TRBJ2-2, with D hard to call. The CDR3 covers 12 residues. CDR1 and CDR2 (germline): SEHNR, FQNEAQ (reference sequence). V was clipped by 4 bases and J by 7 bases, with 7 bases between them.

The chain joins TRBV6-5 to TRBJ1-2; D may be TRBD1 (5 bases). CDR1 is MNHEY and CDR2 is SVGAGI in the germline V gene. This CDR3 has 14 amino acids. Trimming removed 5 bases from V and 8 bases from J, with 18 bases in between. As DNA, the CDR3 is TGTGCCAGCAGTACCGGGACGGCGACATGGGGCTACACCTTC. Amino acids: CASSTGTATWGYTF.

CDR3 residues: CASSPDNRNTEAFF. CDR3 sequence (DNA): TGTGCCAGCAGCCCGGACAACCGGAACACTGAAGCTTTCTTT. The chain recombines TRBV5-6 with TRBJ1-1; the D gene is possibly TRBD1 (5 bases). V lost 4 bases, J lost 1 base, and 11 bases lay in between. The CDR3 has 14 residues. CDR1 is SGHDT and CDR2 is YYEEEE in the germline V gene.

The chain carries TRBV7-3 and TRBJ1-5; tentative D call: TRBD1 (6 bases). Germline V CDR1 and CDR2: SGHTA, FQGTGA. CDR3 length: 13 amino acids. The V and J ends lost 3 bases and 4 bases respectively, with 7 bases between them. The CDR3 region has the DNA TGTGCCAGCAGCTTTCAGGGGAATCAGCCCCAGCATTTT. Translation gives CASSFQGNQPQHF.

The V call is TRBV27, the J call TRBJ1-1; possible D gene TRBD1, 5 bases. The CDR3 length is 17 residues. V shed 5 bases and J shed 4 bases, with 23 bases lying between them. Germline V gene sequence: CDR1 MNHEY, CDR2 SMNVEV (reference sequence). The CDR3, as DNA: TGTGCCAGCAGTCCCCTATCCCGGATAGGGACCGGCACTGAAGCTTTCTTT. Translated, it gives CASSPLSRIGTGTEAFF.

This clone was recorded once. CDR3 DNA: TGTGCCAGCAGCTTAGCGGTGCTAGCGGGGGATAATGAGCAGTTCTTC. Its translation: CASSLAVLAGDNEQFF. The rearrangement links TRBV7-6 to TRBJ2-1, with 10 bases identical to TRBD2. The CDR3 runs to 16 residues. The germline CDR1 and CDR2 sequences are SGHVS and FNYEAQ. J was trimmed by 7 bases and V by 0 bases; bases with no gene match: 6.

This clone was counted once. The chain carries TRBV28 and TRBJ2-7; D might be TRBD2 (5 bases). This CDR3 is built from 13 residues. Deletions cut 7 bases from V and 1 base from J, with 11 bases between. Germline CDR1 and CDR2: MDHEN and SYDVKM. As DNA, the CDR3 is TGTGCCAGCAAGTCGGACTCGTCCTACGAGCAGTACTTC. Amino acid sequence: CASKSDSSYEQYF.

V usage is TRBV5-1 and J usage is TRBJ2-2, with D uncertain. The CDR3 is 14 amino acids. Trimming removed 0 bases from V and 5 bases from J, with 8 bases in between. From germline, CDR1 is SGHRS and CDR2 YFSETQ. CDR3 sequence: CASSLVRGTGELFF. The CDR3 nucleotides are TGCGCCAGCAGCTTGGTTCGCGGTACCGGGGAGCTGTTTTTT.

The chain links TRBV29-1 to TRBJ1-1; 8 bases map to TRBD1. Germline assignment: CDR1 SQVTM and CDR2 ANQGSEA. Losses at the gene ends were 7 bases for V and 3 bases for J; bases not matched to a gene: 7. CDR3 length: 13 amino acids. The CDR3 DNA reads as TGCAGCGGCTCAGGGGGCGAGGACACTGAAGCTTTCTTT. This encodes CSGSGGEDTEAFF.

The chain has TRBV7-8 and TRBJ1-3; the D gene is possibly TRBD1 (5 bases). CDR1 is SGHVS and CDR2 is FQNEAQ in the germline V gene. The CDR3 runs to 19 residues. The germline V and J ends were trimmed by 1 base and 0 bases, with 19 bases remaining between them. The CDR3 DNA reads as TGTGCCAGCAGCTTAGTTACAGGTGGTGGTGGATACTCTGGAAACACCATATATTTT. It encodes CASSLVTGGGGYSGNTIYF.

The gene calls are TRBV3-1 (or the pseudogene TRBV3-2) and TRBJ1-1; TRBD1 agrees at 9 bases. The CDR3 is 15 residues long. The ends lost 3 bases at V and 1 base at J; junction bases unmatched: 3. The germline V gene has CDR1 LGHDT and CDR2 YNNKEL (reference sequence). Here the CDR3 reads CASSHGGQGNTEAFF. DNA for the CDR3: TGTGCCAGCAGCCATGGGGGACAGGGGAACACTGAAGCTTTCTTT.

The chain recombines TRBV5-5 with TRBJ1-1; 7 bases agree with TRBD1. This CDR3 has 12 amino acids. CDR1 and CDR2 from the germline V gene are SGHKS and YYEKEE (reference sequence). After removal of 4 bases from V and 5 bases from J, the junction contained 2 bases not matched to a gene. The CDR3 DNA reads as TGTGCCAGCAGCCAGACAGGGACTGAAGCTTTCTTT. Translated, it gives CASSQTGTEAFF. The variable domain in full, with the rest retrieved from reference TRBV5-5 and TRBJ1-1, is DAGVTQSPTHLIKTRGQQVTLRCSPISGHKSVSWYQQVLGQGPQFIFQYYEKEERGRGNFPDRFSARQFPNYSSELNVNALLLGDSALYLCASSQTGTEAFFGQGTRLTVV.

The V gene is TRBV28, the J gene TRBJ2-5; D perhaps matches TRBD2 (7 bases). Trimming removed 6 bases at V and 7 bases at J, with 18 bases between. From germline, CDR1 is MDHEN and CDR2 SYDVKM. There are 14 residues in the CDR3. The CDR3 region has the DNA TGTGCCAGCAGCTTAAGGGGGGGACCTCGGACCCAGTACTTC. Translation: CASSLRGGPRTQYF.

CDR3 coding DNA: TGTGCCAGCAGTCTTCAGGGTGTAGACACAGATACGCAGTATTTT. As protein: CASSLQGVDTDTQYF. The chain is built from TRBV6-6 and TRBJ2-3; tentatively, D is TRBD1 (5 bases). The CDR3 totals 15 residues. Germline CDR1 is MNHNY and CDR2 is SVGAGI (reference sequence). Trimming removed 5 bases from V and 2 bases from J, with 14 bases in between.

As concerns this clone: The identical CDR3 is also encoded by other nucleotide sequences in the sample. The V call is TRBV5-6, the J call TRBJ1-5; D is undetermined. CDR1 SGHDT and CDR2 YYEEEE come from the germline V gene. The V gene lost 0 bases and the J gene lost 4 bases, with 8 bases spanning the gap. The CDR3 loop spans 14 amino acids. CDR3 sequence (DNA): TGTGCCAGCAGCTTGGGCCGAGGAAATCAGCCCCAGCATTTT. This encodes CASSLGRGNQPQHF.

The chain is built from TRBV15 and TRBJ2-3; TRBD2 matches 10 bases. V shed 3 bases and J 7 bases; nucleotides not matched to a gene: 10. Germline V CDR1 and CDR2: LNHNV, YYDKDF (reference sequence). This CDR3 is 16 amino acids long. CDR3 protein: CATSRRERGGLHTQYF. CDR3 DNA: TGTGCCACCAGCAGGAGGGAGCGGGGGGGCCTCCATACGCAGTATTTT.

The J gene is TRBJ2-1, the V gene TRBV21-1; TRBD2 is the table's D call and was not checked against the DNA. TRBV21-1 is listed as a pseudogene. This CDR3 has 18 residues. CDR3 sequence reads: CASSKGRPQRGGYNEQFF. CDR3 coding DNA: TGTGCCAGCAGCAAAGGCCGCCCCCAGCGGGGGGGATACAATGAGCAGTTCTTC.

CDR3 sequence (DNA): TGTGCCAGTCGGGGCGACAACTATGGCTACACCTTC. It yields the protein CASRGDNYGYTF. The chain carries TRBV28 and TRBJ1-2; the D gene is possibly TRBD1 (5 bases). This CDR3 has 12 amino acids. CDR1 MDHEN and CDR2 SYDVKM come from the germline V gene. V shed 9 bases and J shed 2 bases, with 10 bases lying between them.

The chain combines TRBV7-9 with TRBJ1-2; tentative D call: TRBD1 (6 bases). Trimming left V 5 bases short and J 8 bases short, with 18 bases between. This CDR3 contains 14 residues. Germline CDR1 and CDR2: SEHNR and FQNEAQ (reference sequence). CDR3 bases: TGTGCCAGCAGCACACCTACAGGGATAAACGGCTACACCTTC. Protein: CASSTPTGINGYTF.

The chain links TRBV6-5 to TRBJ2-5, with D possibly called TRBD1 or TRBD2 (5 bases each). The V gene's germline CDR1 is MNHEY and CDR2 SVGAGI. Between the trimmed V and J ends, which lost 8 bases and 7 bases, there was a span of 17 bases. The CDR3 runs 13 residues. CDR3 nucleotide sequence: TGTGCCAGCGAGCCGGGATTTAGGGGGACCCAGTACTTC. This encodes CASEPGFRGTQYF.

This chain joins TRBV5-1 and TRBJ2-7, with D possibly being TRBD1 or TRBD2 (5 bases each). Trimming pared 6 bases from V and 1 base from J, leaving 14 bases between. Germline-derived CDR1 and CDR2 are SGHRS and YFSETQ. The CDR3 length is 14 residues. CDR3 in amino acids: CASTLKGPSYEQYF. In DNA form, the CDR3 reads TGCGCCAGCACCCTCAAGGGACCTTCCTACGAGCAGTACTTC.

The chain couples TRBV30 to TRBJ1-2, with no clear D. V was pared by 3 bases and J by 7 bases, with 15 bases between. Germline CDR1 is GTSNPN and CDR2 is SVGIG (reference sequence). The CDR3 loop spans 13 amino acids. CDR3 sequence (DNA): TGTGCCTGGAGGTATGCGTCGGCGGGTGGCTACACCTTC. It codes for CAWRYASAGGYTF.

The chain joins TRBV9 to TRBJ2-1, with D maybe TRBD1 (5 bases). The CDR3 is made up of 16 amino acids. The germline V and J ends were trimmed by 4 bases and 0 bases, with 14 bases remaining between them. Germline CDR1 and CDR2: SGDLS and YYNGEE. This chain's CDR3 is CASSQIQVNSYNEQFF. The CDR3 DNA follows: TGTGCCAGCAGCCAAATACAGGTTAACTCCTACAATGAGCAGTTCTTC.

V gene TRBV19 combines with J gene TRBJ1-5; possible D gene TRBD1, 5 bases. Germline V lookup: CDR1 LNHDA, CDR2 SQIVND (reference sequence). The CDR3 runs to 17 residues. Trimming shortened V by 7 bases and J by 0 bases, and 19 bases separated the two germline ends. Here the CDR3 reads CASTTGMRQYSNQPQHF. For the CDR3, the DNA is TGTGCCAGTACCACCGGAATGAGACAGTATAGCAATCAGCCCCAGCATTTT.

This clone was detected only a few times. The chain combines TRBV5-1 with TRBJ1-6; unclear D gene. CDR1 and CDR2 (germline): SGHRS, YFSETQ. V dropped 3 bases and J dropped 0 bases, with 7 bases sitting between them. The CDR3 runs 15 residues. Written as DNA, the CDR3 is TGCGCCAGCAGCTCAGAGAGCTCCTATAATTCACCCCTCCACTTT. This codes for CASSSESSYNSPLHF.

Written as DNA, the CDR3 is TGTGCCAGCAGCCCACGGGGGGATCAATTCACAGATACGCAGTATTTT. This gives the protein CASSPRGDQFTDTQYF. The chain uses TRBV7-2 and TRBJ2-3; TRBD2 matches at 7 bases. V was clipped by 5 bases and J by 2 bases; unmatched bases: 10. The germline V gene has CDR1 SGHTA and CDR2 FQGNSA. There are 16 residues in the CDR3. Combining the CDR3 with reference TRBV7-2 and TRBJ2-3 gives the whole variable domain GAGVSQSPSNKVTEKGKDVELRCDPISGHTALYWYRQSLGQGLEFLIYFQGNSAPDKSGLPSDRFSAERTGGSVSTLTIQRTQQEDSAVYLCASSPRGDQFTDTQYFGPGTRLTVL.

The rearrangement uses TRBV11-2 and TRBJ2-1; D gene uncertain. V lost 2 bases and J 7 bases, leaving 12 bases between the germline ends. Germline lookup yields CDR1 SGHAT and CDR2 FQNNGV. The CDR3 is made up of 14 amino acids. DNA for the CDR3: TGTGCCAGCAGCTTAAAAAGCGACTGGAATGAGCAGTTCTTC. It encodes CASSLKSDWNEQFF. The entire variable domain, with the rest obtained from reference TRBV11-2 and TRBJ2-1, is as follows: EAGVAQSPRYKIIEKRQSVAFWCNPISGHATLYWYQQILGQGPKLLIQFQNNGVVDDSQLPKDRFSAERLKGVDSTLKIQPAKLEDSAVYLCASSLKSDWNEQFFGPGTRLTVL.